The 18 T cell receptor beta chains below were found in one sample sequenced in a study of shared clonotypes between healthy human individuals. Sequencing used immunoSEQ multiplex PCR; TCRdb keeps in-frame clones, though not all of them. The sample records about 2.4 million clones, over 85% being singletons. Source material: naive CD4+ T cells from PBMCs. Subset here: CD45RA+ positively selected. These receptor sequences come from a young man in good health. Some clones in this sample may be carry-over from other donors' samples.

The V and J genes are TRBV10-3 and TRBJ2-7; 8 bases align to TRBD1. The CDR3 spans 17 residues. V dropped 5 bases and J dropped 3; count of bases not matched to a gene: 15. Looked up from germline, CDR1 is ENHRY and CDR2 is SYGVKD. Written as DNA, the CDR3 is TGTGCCATCAGTTCAGGGGGCCAACAACCTACCGTCTACGAGCAGTACTTC. It specifies CAISSGGQQPTVYEQYF.

This clone was detected once. The genes are TRBV27 and TRBJ2-3; D remains ambiguous. Per the germline V gene, CDR1 is MNHEY and CDR2 is SMNVEV (reference sequence). This CDR3 has 14 residues. V lost 3 bases and J 1 base, leaving 8 bases between the germline ends. Here the CDR3 reads CASSFTGGTDTQYF. CDR3 sequence (DNA): TGTGCCAGCAGTTTCACCGGTGGCACAGATACGCAGTATTTT.

The V and J genes are TRBV5-1 and TRBJ2-7; tentative D call: TRBD1 (6 bases). The germline V and J ends were trimmed by 0 bases and 0 bases, with 10 bases remaining between them. Germline V lookup: CDR1 SGHRS, CDR2 YFSETQ. The CDR3 consists of 15 residues. CDR3: CASSLDWTASYEQYF. The DNA for the CDR3 is TGCGCCAGCAGCTTGGATTGGACAGCCTCCTACGAGCAGTACTTC.

V and J are TRBV2 and TRBJ1-4; TRBD1 aligns across 7 bases. Trimming at V came to 8 bases and at J to 7 bases, leaving 7 bases not matched to a gene. The CDR3 loop spans 13 amino acids. Germline CDR1 is SNHLY and CDR2 is FYNNEI. DNA of the CDR3: TGTGCCAGCGGAAGACAGGGCCTTGAAAAACTGTTTTTT. It translates to CASGRQGLEKLFF.

In this sample, this clone turned up once. The chain is built from TRBV28 and TRBJ2-2, with 8 bases identical to TRBD1. Germline assignment: CDR1 MDHEN and CDR2 SYDVKM. V lost 2 bases, J lost 5 bases, and 7 bases stayed unmatched. The CDR3 runs to 16 residues. The CDR3 here is CASSLLGQGDTGELFF. CDR3 sequence (DNA): TGTGCCAGCAGTTTACTCGGACAGGGAGATACCGGGGAGCTGTTTTTT.

Regarding this clone: The germline gene is not matched at one end of the junction; a read error may be the cause. The chain combines TRBV7-8 with TRBJ2-4, with a weak D call TRBD1 (6 bases). The CDR3 sequence is 14 residues long. CDR1 and CDR2 (germline): SGHVS, FQNEAQ. CDR3 DNA: TGTGCCAGCAGCTTAGACAGGGCCATAAACATTCAGTACTTC. Translating it yields CASSLDRAINIQYF.

A remark on this clone: This clone may be a read error of a much larger clone one base away. The chain uses TRBV5-1 and TRBJ1-1; the match to TRBD1 covers 8 bases. Germline V CDR1 and CDR2: SGHRS, YFSETQ. With V trimmed by 4 bases and J by 1 base, 3 bases remained unmatched. The CDR3 is 14 amino acids. DNA for the CDR3: TGCGCCAGCAGCGCGGACAGGGCGAACACTGAAGCTTTCTTT. Protein product: CASSADRANTEAFF.

The chain has TRBV27 and TRBJ2-3; weak D call: TRBD1 (5 bases). There are 16 residues in the CDR3. V was pared by 6 bases and J by 1 base, with 17 bases between. The V gene's germline CDR1 is MNHEY and CDR2 SMNVEV (reference sequence). CDR3: CASSPYGAGRTDTQYF. The CDR3 DNA is TGTGCCAGCAGCCCTTATGGGGCAGGGCGCACAGATACGCAGTATTTT.

The genes are TRBV19 and TRBJ2-1, with D unresolved. Germline V gives CDR1 LNHDA, CDR2 SQIVND (reference sequence). The V and J ends lost 5 bases and 3 bases respectively, with 17 bases between them. The CDR3 runs to 16 residues. CDR3 loop: CASSSRLRLGYNEQFF. CDR3 bases: TGTGCCAGTAGTTCACGCCTCCGCCTTGGCTACAATGAGCAGTTCTTC. The complete variable domain, with remaining parts taken from reference TRBV19 and TRBJ2-1, reads DGGITQSPKYLFRKEGQNVTLSCEQNLNHDAMYWYRQDPGQGLRLIYYSQIVNDFQKGDIAEGYSVSREKKESFPLTVTSAQKNPTAFYLCASSSRLRLGYNEQFFGPGTRLTVL.

In the case of this clone: Other DNA sequences in the same sample also yield this CDR3. The chain joins TRBV2 to TRBJ2-7; D remains unclear. The CDR3 is made up of 11 amino acids. Germline values: CDR1 SNHLY, CDR2 FYNNEI. V lost 2 bases, J lost 7 bases, and 6 bases lay in between. This CDR3 is CASSELGEQYF. The DNA of the CDR3 is TGTGCCAGCAGTGAATTGGGGGAGCAGTACTTC.

Only a few counts were recorded for this clone. This chain connects TRBV30 to TRBJ1-5, with D perhaps matching TRBD1 (6 bases). The V end was cut by 2 bases, the J end by 7 bases, with 15 bases between. In germline, CDR1 is GTSNPN, CDR2 SVGIG (reference sequence). This CDR3 is built from 14 residues. The CDR3 is CAWSQQGGNQPQHF. The CDR3 nucleotides read TGTGCCTGGAGTCAGCAAGGGGGGAACCAGCCCCAGCATTTT.

The V call is TRBV19, the J call TRBJ2-7, with D tentatively TRBD2 (5 bases). Germline CDR1 and CDR2: LNHDA and SQIVND (reference sequence). Trimming pared 4 bases from V and 0 bases from J, leaving 13 bases between. The CDR3 has 15 residues. CDR3 region: CASSTGSPISYEQYF. CDR3 nucleotide sequence: TGTGCCAGTAGTACGGGATCACCCATCTCCTACGAGCAGTACTTC.

The chain combines TRBV19 with TRBJ1-2; D is perhaps TRBD1 (6 bases). This CDR3 has 15 residues. Between the trimmed V and J ends, which lost 7 bases and 2 bases, there was a span of 17 bases. CDR1 and CDR2 from the germline V gene are LNHDA and SQIVND (reference sequence). Here the CDR3 DNA reads TGTGCCAGTACCCTTGGACAGCAACCCAACTATGGCTACACCTTC. This translates into CASTLGQQPNYGYTF.

The chain carries TRBV6-5 and TRBJ2-7, with D perhaps matching TRBD2 (6 bases). The V gene's germline CDR1 is MNHEY and CDR2 SVGAGI. The V end was cut by 5 bases, the J end by 5 bases, with 16 bases between. The CDR3 is 14 residues long. DNA for the CDR3: TGTGCCAGCAGTCCCCGGCGGGGCAGGGACGAGCAGTACTTC. Its protein product is CASSPRRGRDEQYF.

V is TRBV7-2 and J is TRBJ2-7; 9 bases are shared with TRBD1. The CDR3 totals 15 residues. Germline V gene data show CDR1 as SGHTA and CDR2 as FQGNSA. With V trimmed by 5 bases and J by 3 bases, 8 bases remained unmatched. CDR3: CASSGRDRVFYEQYF. The CDR3 coding sequence is TGTGCCAGCAGCGGACGGGACAGGGTGTTCTACGAGCAGTACTTC.

V usage is TRBV4-1 and J usage is TRBJ1-4; 7 bases are shared with TRBD1. The CDR3 runs 15 residues. CDR1 and CDR2 from the germline V gene are MGHRA and YSYEKL. Trimming removed 2 bases from V and 3 bases from J; junction bases left unmatched: 3. CDR3 coding DNA: TGCGCCAGCAGCCAATCTCAGGGGGCTAATGAAAAACTGTTTTTT. Protein sequence: CASSQSQGANEKLFF.

J is TRBJ2-1 and V is TRBV19; D remains unclear. Germline CDR1 LNHDA, CDR2 SQIVND (reference sequence). The ends were cut back, 3 bases at V and 15 bases at J, with 12 bases in the middle. The CDR3 length is 11 residues. In DNA, the CDR3 is TGTGCCAGTAGTATTCGGACCAAGTGGTTCTTC. It specifies CASSIRTKWFF.

The chain recombines TRBV27 with TRBJ2-3; 9 nucleotides agree with TRBD2. V lost 2 bases to trimming and J lost 1 base; unmatched junction nucleotides: 10. The CDR3 totals 18 residues. The germline V gene has CDR1 MNHEY and CDR2 SMNVEV (reference sequence). The CDR3 region is CASSLRREGGPRTDTQYF. In DNA form, the CDR3 reads TGTGCCAGCAGTTTAAGGCGGGAGGGTGGTCCACGCACAGATACGCAGTATTTT.